This T cell receptor beta chain was sequenced for a study of blood T cell repertoires in COVID-19. The wider study: Spain, Italy and the United States supplied samples that represented acute and convalescent COVID-19.

Assay used: immunoSEQ multiplex PCR; TCRdb lists only in-frame clones, some missing. Of approximately 85,000 clones listed, about nine tenths were seen once; the top ten hold 0.95% to 1.3%. V lost 9 bases, J lost 3 bases, and 9 bases lay in between. Germline lookup yields CDR1 MDHEN and CDR2 SYDVKM. This CDR3 has 11 amino acids. The gene calls are TRBV28 and TRBJ2-7, with a weak D call TRBD2 (6 bases). This receptor was obtained from a woman between 45 and 60 years old in a cohort sampled during active COVID-19. The sample was peripheral blood. The CDR3 DNA sequence: TGTGCCAGTGCGGGGTACTACGAGCAGTACTTC. Protein product: CASAGYYEQYF.